The next 16 T cell receptor beta chains were all read from a single sample in a study of patients and donors after allogeneic stem cell transplantation. TCRdb analysed the RT-PCR reads with MiXCR anew, one entry per CDR3 protein. The sample consists of some 960,000 distinct CDR3 sequences, more than 15% of them appearing once. The sequencing input was blood, either unsorted or a sorted T cell fraction (not recorded which). The receptors originated from a human donor who was either an allogeneic HSCT recipient or a stem cell or donor lymphocyte infusion donor (not recorded which). It is not recorded whose cells these are; they may come from a transplant donor.

This clonotype was seen more than once but under ten times. The chain couples TRBV18 to TRBJ2-1; 9 nucleotides align to TRBD2. CDR1 and CDR2 from the germline V gene are KGHSH and LQKENI. The CDR3 runs 15 residues. Trimming removed 3 bases from V and 7 bases from J; junction bases left unmatched: 7. The CDR3 here is CASSPGGGARNEQFF. The CDR3 DNA reads TGTGCCAGCTCACCCGGCGGGGGGGCGAGAAATGAGCAGTTCTTC.

This clonotype was detected a few times. V gene TRBV5-1 combines with J gene TRBJ2-7; 9 bases align to TRBD1. V shed 3 bases and J 5 bases; nucleotides not matched to a gene: 9. The CDR3 sequence is 15 residues long. Per germline, CDR1 SGHRS and CDR2 YFSETQ. The CDR3 DNA is TGCGCCAGCAGCTCGGGTGGGACAGGGCAACACGAGCAGTACTTC. Protein: CASSSGGTGQHEQYF.

This clonotype appeared many times. V and J are TRBV20-1 and TRBJ1-3, with unresolved D. Germline-derived CDR1 and CDR2 are DFQATT and SNEGSKA (reference sequence). CDR3 length: 11 amino acids. Trimming cost V 1 base and J 4 bases, with 2 bases left between them. CDR3: CSARGGNTIYF. CDR3 nucleotide sequence: TGCAGTGCTAGAGGGGGAAACACCATATATTTT.

This clonotype was observed a handful of times. The gene calls are TRBV24-1 and TRBJ2-3; 7 nucleotides match TRBD2. This CDR3 has 13 amino acids. After removal of 5 bases from V and 5 bases from J, the junction contained 3 bases not matched to a gene. Germline assignment: CDR1 KGHDR and CDR2 SFDVKD. The CDR3 DNA follows: TGTGCCACCAGTGGAGCGGGGTTAGATACGCAGTATTTT. Amino acid sequence: CATSGAGLDTQYF.

This clonotype showed up just a few times. The J gene is TRBJ1-1, the V gene TRBV2, with unresolved D. This CDR3 contains 12 residues. Germline V gene lookup returns CDR1 SNHLY and CDR2 FYNNEI. V lost 5 bases, J lost 6 bases, and 10 bases lay in between. Written as DNA, the CDR3 is TGTGCCAGCAGTTCCTTGGACCCTGAAGCTTTCTTT. Amino acids: CASSSLDPEAFF. Combining the CDR3 with reference TRBV2 and TRBJ1-1 gives the whole variable domain EPEVTQTPSHQVTQMGQEVILRCVPISNHLYFYWYRQILGQKVEFLVSFYNNEISEKSEIFDDQFSVERPDGSNFTLKIRSTKLEDSAMYFCASSSLDPEAFFGQGTRLTVV.

This clonotype was detected a few times. V is TRBV27 and J is TRBJ2-1; 12 bases are a match to TRBD2. V lost 5 bases and J lost 5; bases outside the gene matches: 4. In germline, CDR1 is MNHEY, CDR2 SMNVEV (reference sequence). The CDR3 spans 15 residues. As DNA, the CDR3 is TGTGCCAGCAGTCGGTCTAGCGGGAGGGACAATGAGCAGTTCTTC. Translating it yields CASSRSSGRDNEQFF.

This clonotype was counted between two and nine times. This sequence joins TRBV11-2 and TRBJ1-6, with a tentative D call TRBD1 (6 bases). V was shortened by 5 bases and J by 1 base, with 27 bases between the two germline ends. CDR3 size: 21 residues. Germline lookup yields CDR1 SGHAT and CDR2 FQNNGV. The CDR3 spells CASSLYPTERGARSYNSPLHF. The CDR3 DNA sequence: TGTGCCAGCAGCCTGTACCCCACCGAGAGGGGGGCTCGGTCCTATAATTCACCCCTCCACTTT.

A few counts support this clonotype. CDR3 in amino acids: CASSPDIISGQETQYF. DNA for the CDR3: TGCGCCAGCAGCCCAGATATTATCAGTGGCCAAGAGACCCAGTACTTC. The J gene is TRBJ2-5, the V gene TRBV4-3; D unresolved. CDR1 LGHNA and CDR2 YSLEER come from the germline V gene. The V gene lost 4 bases and the J gene lost 1 base, with 16 bases spanning the gap. The CDR3 runs to 16 residues.

The chain has TRBV5-1 and TRBJ1-3; TRBD1 matches 9 bases. With 5 bases clipped from V and 7 bases from J, the junction kept 10 bases outside the gene matches. This CDR3 region has 15 residues. Per the germline V gene, CDR1 is SGHRS and CDR2 is YFSETQ. The CDR3 reads CASSLEGQGPNTIYF. In nucleotides, the CDR3 is TGCGCCAGCAGTCTGGAGGGACAGGGACCGAACACCATATATTTT.

The genes are TRBV12-3 or TRBV12-4 and TRBJ2-1; D ambiguous. V dropped 3 bases and J dropped 9 bases, with 9 bases sitting between them. This CDR3 comprises 12 residues. For the CDR3, the DNA is TGTGCCAGCAGTTTTAGTAATCCTGAGCAGTTCTTC. Protein sequence: CASSFSNPEQFF.

This clonotype was recorded a few times. The chain links TRBV9 to TRBJ2-3; D not resolved. This CDR3 comprises 12 residues. Germline-derived CDR1 and CDR2 are SGDLS and YYNGEE. V was trimmed by 0 bases and J by 5 bases, leaving 4 bases between them. CDR3 nucleotide sequence: TGTGCCAGCAGCGTAGGGGAAGATACGCAGTATTTT. Translation gives CASSVGEDTQYF. Using reference TRBV9 and TRBJ2-3 for the parts outside the CDR3, the full variable domain is DSGVTQTPKHLITATGQRVTLRCSPRSGDLSVYWYQQSLDQGLQFLIQYYNGEERAKGNILERFSAQQFPDLHSELNLSSLELGDSALYFCASSVGEDTQYFGPGTRLTVL.

The genes are TRBV6-5 and TRBJ2-2; D gene unclear. V lost 6 bases and J lost 3, with 8 bases in between. The CDR3 runs to 13 residues. Per the germline V gene, CDR1 is MNHEY and CDR2 is SVGAGI. The CDR3 bases are TGTGCCAGCAGCTACAAGGACACCGGGGAGCTGTTTTTT. Translating it yields CASSYKDTGELFF.

This sequence joins TRBV6-1 and TRBJ2-7; D gene uncertain. This CDR3 comprises 13 residues. CDR1 MNHNS and CDR2 SASEGT come from the germline V gene. V gave up 4 bases and J gave up 4 bases, with 11 bases separating them. CDR3 loop: CASSVEWFYEQYF. The CDR3 region has the DNA TGTGCCAGCAGTGTCGAGTGGTTTTACGAGCAGTACTTC.

The rearrangement joins TRBV10-2 to TRBJ2-7, with 7 nucleotides matching TRBD1. Germline V gene sequence: CDR1 WSHSY, CDR2 SAAADI. The CDR3 totals 13 residues. Trimming removed 7 bases from V and 1 base from J; junction bases left unmatched: 4. CDR3 sequence (DNA): TGCGCCAGCACAACAGGGGCTTCCTACGAGCAGTACTTC. Amino acid sequence: CASTTGASYEQYF.

This clonotype was counted between two and nine times. The genes are TRBV20-1 and TRBJ2-7, with 9 bases fitting TRBD1. Germline CDR1 and CDR2: DFQATT and SNEGSKA (reference sequence). This CDR3 is 13 amino acids long. The CDR3 DNA follows: TGCAGCCAATCCGGGACAGGGTCCTACGAGCAGTACTTC. It is translated as CSQSGTGSYEQYF.

In its sample, this clonotype was seen many times. The chain recombines TRBV5-6 with TRBJ2-1; 13 bases line up with TRBD2. This CDR3 spans 15 amino acids. Germline CDR1 reads SGHDT; CDR2 reads YYEEEE. V was pared by 2 bases and J by 8 bases, with 4 bases of the junction left unmatched. DNA for the CDR3: TGTGCCAGCAGCTTACTAGCGGGGGGGCTGTATGAGCAGTTCTTC. Its translation is CASSLLAGGLYEQFF.